This TCR beta chain was sequenced for a study of T cells expressing NK-cell markers. The CDR3 runs 19 residues. Germline V CDR1 and CDR2: MNHEY, SVGEGT. With the 5' RACE reads reprocessed, TCRdb shows one record per CDR3 protein and no DNA. This sample's table reports 500,000 or so distinct CDR3 sequences. Sequenced: blood T cells: a sorted CD56 or NKG2C T cell subset, CD4+ or CD8+ T cells, or bulk PBMC T cells (not recorded which). The chain recombines TRBV6-2 or TRBV6-3 with TRBJ2-3; with no DNA, the TCRdb D assignment of TRBD2 cannot be verified. The source of this sequence is a young man in good health. CDR3 sequence: CASSYSSPSGRINADTQYF.